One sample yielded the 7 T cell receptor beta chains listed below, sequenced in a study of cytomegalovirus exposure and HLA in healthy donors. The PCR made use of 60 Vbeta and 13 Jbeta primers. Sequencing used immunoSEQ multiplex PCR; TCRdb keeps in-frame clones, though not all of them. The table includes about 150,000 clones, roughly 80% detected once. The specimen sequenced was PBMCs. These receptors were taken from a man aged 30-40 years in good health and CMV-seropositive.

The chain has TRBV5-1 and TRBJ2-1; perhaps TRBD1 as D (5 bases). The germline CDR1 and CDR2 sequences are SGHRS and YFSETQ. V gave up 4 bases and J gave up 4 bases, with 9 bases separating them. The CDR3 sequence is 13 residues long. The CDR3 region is CASSQGVYNEQFF. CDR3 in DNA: TGCGCCAGCAGCCAAGGGGTTTACAATGAGCAGTTCTTC.

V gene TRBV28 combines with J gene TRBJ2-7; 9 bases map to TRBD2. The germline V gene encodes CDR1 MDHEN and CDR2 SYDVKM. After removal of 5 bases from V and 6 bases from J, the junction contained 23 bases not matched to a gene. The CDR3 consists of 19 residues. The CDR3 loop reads CASSRSPRGAAAGGFEQYF. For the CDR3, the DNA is TGTGCCAGCAGTAGAAGTCCCCGGGGCGCCGCAGCGGGAGGTTTCGAGCAGTACTTC.

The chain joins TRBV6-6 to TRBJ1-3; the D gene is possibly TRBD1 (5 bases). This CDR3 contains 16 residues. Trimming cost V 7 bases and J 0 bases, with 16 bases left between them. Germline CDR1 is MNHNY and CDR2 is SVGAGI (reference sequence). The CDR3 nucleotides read TGTGCCAGCATTCATCGGGTGGGGCACTCTGGAAACACCATATATTTT. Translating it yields CASIHRVGHSGNTIYF.

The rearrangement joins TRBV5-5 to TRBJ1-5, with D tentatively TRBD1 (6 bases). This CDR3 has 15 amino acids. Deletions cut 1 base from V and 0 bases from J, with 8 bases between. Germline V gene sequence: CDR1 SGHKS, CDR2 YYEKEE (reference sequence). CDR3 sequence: CASSLTGNSNQPQHF. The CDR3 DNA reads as TGTGCCAGCAGCTTGACAGGGAATAGCAATCAGCCCCAGCATTTT.

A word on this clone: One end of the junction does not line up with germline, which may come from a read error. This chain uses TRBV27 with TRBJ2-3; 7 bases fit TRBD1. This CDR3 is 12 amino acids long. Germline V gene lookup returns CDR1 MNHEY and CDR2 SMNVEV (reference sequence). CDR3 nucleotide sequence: TGTGCCAGCAGTTCGACAGGGTGGACGCCGTATTTT. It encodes CASSSTGWTPYF.

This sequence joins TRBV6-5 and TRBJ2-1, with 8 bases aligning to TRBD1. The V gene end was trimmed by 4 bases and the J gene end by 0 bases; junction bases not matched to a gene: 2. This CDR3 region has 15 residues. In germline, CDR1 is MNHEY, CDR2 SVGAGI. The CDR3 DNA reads TGTGCCAGCAGTTCGGGACAGGTCTCCTACAATGAGCAGTTCTTC. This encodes CASSSGQVSYNEQFF.

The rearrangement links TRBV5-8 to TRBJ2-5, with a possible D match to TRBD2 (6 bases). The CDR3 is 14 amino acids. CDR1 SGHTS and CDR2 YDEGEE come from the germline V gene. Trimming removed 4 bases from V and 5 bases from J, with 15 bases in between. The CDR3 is CASSPGLGGETQYF. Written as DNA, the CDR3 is TGTGCCAGCAGCCCTGGCCTTGGGGGGGAGACCCAGTACTTC.